This T cell receptor beta chain was sequenced during a study of OX40 agonist ivuxolimab in advanced cancers. As concerns this clone: Its antigen is as yet unknown.

Generated by immunoSEQ multiplex PCR, the TCRdb table keeps only in-frame clones and is missing some. This table has 50,000 to 65,000 clones, around 90% appearing once. Study-wide findings and caveats: Normalized T-cell clonal expansion was also low in some nonresponders.

Germline assignment: CDR1 SGHAT and CDR2 FQNNGV. CDR3 length equals 15 residues. The germline V and J ends were trimmed by 3 bases and 4 bases, with 13 bases remaining between them. This material consisted of CD4+ or CD8+ T cells sorted from blood, taken in a trial of the OX40 agonist ivuxolimab. The TCR sequence derives from an adult with an advanced solid tumor such as melanoma, head and neck, liver or kidney cancer. The rearrangement links TRBV11-2 to TRBJ2-1; D perhaps matches TRBD2 (5 bases). The CDR3 is CASSLSWERYNEQFF. As DNA, the CDR3 is TGTGCCAGCAGCTTGTCGTGGGAGAGGTACAATGAGCAGTTCTTC.